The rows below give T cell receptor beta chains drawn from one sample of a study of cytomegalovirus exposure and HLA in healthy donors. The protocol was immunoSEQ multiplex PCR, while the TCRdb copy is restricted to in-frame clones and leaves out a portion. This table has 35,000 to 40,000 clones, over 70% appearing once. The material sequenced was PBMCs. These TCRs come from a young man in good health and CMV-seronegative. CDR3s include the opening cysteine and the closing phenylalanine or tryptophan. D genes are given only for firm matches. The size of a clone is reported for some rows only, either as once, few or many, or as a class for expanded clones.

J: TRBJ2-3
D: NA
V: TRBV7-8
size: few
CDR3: CASSFTQAWTDTQYF
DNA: TGTGCCAGCAGCTTCACTCAAGCCTGGACAGATACGCAGTATTTT

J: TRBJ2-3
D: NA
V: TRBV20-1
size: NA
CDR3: CSARSSDTQYF
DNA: TGCAGTGCCCGGAGTTCAGATACGCAGTATTTT

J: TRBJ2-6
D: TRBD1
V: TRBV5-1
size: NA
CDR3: CASSSGGFSGANVLTF
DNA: TGCGCCAGCAGCTCAGGGGGCTTTTCTGGGGCCAACGTCCTGACTTTC

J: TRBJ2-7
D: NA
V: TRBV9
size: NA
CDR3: CASSVEAGPYEQYF
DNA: TGTGCCAGCAGCGTAGAGGCGGGACCCTACGAGCAGTACTTC

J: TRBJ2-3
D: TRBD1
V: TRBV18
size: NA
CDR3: CASSPGQGGYTDTQYF
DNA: TGTGCCAGCTCACCAGGACAGGGAGGATACACAGATACGCAGTATTTT

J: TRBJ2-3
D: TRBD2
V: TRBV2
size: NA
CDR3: CASRILFVGREGRDTQYF
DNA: TGTGCCAGCAGAATATTATTCGTCGGCCGGGAGGGCCGAGATACGCAGTATTTT

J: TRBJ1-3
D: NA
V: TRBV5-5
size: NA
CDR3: CASSYRDYASGNTIYF
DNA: TGTGCCAGCAGCTACCGGGACTACGCCTCTGGAAACACCATATATTTT

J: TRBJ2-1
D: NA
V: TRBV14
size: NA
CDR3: CASSYVGQLEYNEQFF
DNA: TGTGCCAGCAGCTATGTTGGACAGCTTGAATACAATGAGCAGTTCTTC

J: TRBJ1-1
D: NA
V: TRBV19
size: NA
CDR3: CASRMQGFTEAFF
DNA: TGTGCCAGTAGGATGCAGGGTTTTACTGAAGCTTTCTTT

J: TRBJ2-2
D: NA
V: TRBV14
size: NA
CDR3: CASSQLDRNTGELFF
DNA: TGTGCCAGCAGCCAATTGGACAGGAACACCGGGGAGCTGTTTTTT

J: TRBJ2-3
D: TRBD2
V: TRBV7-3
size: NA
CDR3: CASAITPGGGPDTQYF
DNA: TGTGCCAGCGCCATAACCCCGGGGGGGGGCCCAGATACGCAGTATTTT

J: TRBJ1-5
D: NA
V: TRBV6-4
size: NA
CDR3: CANPVGVGQPQHF
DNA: TGTGCCAATCCGGTCGGGGTCGGTCAGCCCCAGCATTTT

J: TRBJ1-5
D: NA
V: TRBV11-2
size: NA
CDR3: CASSPQGLNQPQHF
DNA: TGTGCCAGCAGCCCACAGGGCCTTAATCAGCCCCAGCATTTT

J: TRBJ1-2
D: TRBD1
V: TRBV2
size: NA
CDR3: CASSGTGIARGYPF
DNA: TGTGCCAGCAGTGGGACAGGAATTGCCCGTGGCTACCCCTTC

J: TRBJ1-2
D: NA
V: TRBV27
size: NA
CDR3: CASTPGQYSPYGYTF
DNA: TGTGCCAGCACCCCTGGGCAATACAGCCCCTATGGCTACACCTTC

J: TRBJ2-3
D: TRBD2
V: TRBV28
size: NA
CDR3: CASRSRTSGSRADTQYF
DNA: TGTGCCAGCAGATCCCGGACTAGCGGGAGTAGGGCAGATACGCAGTATTTT

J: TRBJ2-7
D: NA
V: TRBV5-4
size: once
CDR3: CASSLGTADYEQYF
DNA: TGTGCCAGCAGCTTGGGGACAGCGGACTACGAGCAGTACTTC

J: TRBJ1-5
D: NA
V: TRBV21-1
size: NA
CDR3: CASSKCHGGTNQPQHF
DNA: TGTGCCAGCAGCAAATGTCACGGGGGTACCAATCAGCCCCAGCATTTT

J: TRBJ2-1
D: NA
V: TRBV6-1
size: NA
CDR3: CASTERGAGEQFF
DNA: TGTGCCAGCACCGAACGGGGGGCGGGTGAGCAGTTCTTC

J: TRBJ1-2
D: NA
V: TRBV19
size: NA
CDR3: CASSFRAPDYGYTF
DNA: TGTGCCAGTAGCTTCAGGGCTCCCGACTATGGCTACACCTTC

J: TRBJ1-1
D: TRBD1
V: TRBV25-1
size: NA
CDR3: CASSESYRGTEAFF
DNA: TGTGCCAGCAGTGAATCGTACAGGGGCACTGAAGCTTTCTTT

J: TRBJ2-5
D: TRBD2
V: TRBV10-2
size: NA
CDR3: CASRTSGKETQYF
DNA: TGCGCCAGCAGGACTAGCGGGAAAGAGACCCAGTACTTC

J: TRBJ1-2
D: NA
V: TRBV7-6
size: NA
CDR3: CASSLDRTYGYTF
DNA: TGTGCCAGCAGCTTAGACAGAACCTATGGCTACACCTTC

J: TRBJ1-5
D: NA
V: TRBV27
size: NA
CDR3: CASSSLSNQPQHF
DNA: TGTGCCAGCAGTTCACTGAGCAATCAGCCCCAGCATTTT

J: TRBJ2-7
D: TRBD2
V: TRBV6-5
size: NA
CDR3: CASSYAGGSYEQYF
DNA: TGTGCCAGCAGTTATGCGGGGGGTTCCTACGAGCAGTACTTC

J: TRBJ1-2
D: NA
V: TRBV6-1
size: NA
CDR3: CASSPLAANYGYTF
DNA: TGTGCCAGCAGTCCCCTTGCAGCTAACTATGGCTACACCTTC

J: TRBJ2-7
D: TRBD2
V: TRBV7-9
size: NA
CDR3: CASSLKASGPYEQYF
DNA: TGTGCCAGCAGCTTAAAGGCTAGCGGTCCCTACGAGCAGTACTTC

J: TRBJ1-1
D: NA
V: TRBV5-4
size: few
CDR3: CASSFAGANTEAFF
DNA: TGTGCCAGCAGCTTCGCGGGGGCGAACACTGAAGCTTTCTTT

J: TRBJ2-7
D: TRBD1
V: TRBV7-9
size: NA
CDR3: CSSSRTGTGSYEQYF
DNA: TGTTCCAGCAGCCGTACCGGGACAGGGTCCTACGAGCAGTACTTC

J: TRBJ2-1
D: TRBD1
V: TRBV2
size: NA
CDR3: CASVGQGDNEQFF
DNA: TGTGCCAGCGTGGGACAGGGTGACAATGAGCAGTTCTTC

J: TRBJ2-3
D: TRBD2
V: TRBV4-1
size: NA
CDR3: CASSQAFSGGPTDTQYF
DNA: TGCGCCAGCAGCCAAGCGTTTAGCGGGGGGCCCACAGATACGCAGTATTTT

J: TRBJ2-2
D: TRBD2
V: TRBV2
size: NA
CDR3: CASSEEREVLSGELFF
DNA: TGTGCCAGCAGTGAAGAGCGGGAAGTCTTATCCGGGGAGCTGTTTTTT

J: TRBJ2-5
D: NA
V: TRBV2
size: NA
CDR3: CASTEGIRETQYF
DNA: TGTGCCAGCACCGAGGGAATTCGGGAGACCCAGTACTTC

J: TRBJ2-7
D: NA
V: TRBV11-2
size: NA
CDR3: CASSLEGAGVLSEQYF
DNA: TGTGCCAGCAGCTTAGAAGGTGCAGGGGTTCTAAGCGAGCAGTACTTC

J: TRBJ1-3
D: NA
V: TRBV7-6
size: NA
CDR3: CASSPAYRELNTIYF
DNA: TGTGCCAGCAGCCCTGCCTACAGGGAACTAAACACCATATATTTT

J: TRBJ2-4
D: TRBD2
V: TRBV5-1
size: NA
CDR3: CASSLVPPGSGGAKNIQYF
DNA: TGCGCCAGCAGCTTGGTTCCTCCTGGGAGCGGGGGGGCCAAAAACATTCAGTACTTC